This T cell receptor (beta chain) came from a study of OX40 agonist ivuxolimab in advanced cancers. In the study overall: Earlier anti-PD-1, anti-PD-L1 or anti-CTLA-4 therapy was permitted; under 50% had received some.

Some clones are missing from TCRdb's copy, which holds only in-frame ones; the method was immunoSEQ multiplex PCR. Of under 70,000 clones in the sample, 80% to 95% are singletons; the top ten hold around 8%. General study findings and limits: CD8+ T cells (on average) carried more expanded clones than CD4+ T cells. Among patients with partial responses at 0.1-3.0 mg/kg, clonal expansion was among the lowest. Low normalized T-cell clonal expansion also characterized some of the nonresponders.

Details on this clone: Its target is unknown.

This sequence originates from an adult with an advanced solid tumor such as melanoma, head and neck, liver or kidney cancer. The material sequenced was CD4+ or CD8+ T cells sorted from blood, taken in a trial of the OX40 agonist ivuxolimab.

In nucleotides, the CDR3 is TGTGCCAGTAGCCCCTCTTGGGGGGGGACTACCTACGAGCAGTACTTC. Its protein product is CASSPSWGGTTYEQYF. This rearrangement joins TRBV19 to TRBJ2-7; TRBD2 aligns across 7 bases. The length of the CDR3 is 16 residues. V trimming: 6 bases; J trimming: 2 bases; junction bases outside the gene matches: 13. CDR1 is LNHDA, CDR2 SQIVND, per germline (reference sequence). Using reference TRBV19 and TRBJ2-7 for the parts outside the CDR3, the full variable domain is DGGITQSPKYLFRKEGQNVTLSCEQNLNHDAMYWYRQDPGQGLRLIYYSQIVNDFQKGDIAEGYSVSREKKESFPLTVTSAQKNPTAFYLCASSPSWGGTTYEQYFGPGTRLTVT.